This T cell receptor (beta chain) was sequenced during a study of CD8 T cells in Susac syndrome. Random hexamers were used to reverse transcribe the RNA input (about 0.5 to 1 ug). The TCR beta CDR3 was amplified by immunoSEQ multiplex PCR across 54 Vbeta, 13 Jbeta. Via MiXCR, TCRdb re-called the immunoSEQ multiplex PCR reads, giving one row per CDR3 protein. The data hold some 140,000 distinct CDR3 sequences, with 85% to 95% observed a single time. Trimming cost V 3 bases and J 3 bases, with 5 bases left between them. The CDR3 has 12 residues. Germline V gives CDR1 MGHDK, CDR2 SYGVNS. The sequence was collected from a human donor with Susac syndrome. The chain joins TRBV25-1 to TRBJ1-2; D gene unclear. The source material was CD8+ T cells from PBMCs. The CDR3 loop reads CASSDSYYGYTF. The CDR3 region has the DNA TGTGCCAGCAGTGACAGTTACTATGGCTACACCTTC.